This T cell receptor (beta chain) was captured in a study of Graves' ophthalmopathy and Graves' hyperthyroidism. General study points: Blood also held most thyroid clonotypes expanded above 0.001 frequency. Researchers report that a 13-signature model separated ophthalmopathy from stable hyperthyroidism, posting less than 90% sensitivity and 81.08% specificity. Its predictions of ophthalmopathy progression gave the model 65% to 71% sensitivity and about 78% specificity.

Note on this clonotype: Its antigen is unidentified.

The TCR beta CDR3 regions underwent amplification from RNA transcripts. Amplification began with first-round RT-PCR using HTBI primers, then second-round multiplex PCR was performed. TCRdb called the multiplex PCR reads again in MiXCR, with one record for every CDR3 protein. The sample consists of 1 million to 1.3 million distinct CDR3 sequences, approximately 35% of them appearing once. Only newly diagnosed hyperthyroidism patients aged 18 to 65, with under 2 months' duration, were enrolled. Sequencing was done on a sample of peripheral blood or thyroid tissue (not recorded which). This TCR was recovered from an adult man with Graves' hyperthyroidism.

The CDR3 loop reads CSAMMGAVTGELFF. CDR3 coding DNA: TGCAGTGCTATGATGGGGGCGGTCACCGGGGAGCTGTTTTTT. The chain recombines TRBV20-1 with TRBJ2-2; tentatively, D is TRBD1 (6 bases). The CDR3 totals 14 residues. V gave up 4 bases and J gave up 4 bases, with 13 bases separating them. Germline V gives CDR1 DFQATT, CDR2 SNEGSKA (reference sequence).